This entry is about one T cell receptor (beta chain). Antigen unknown. The CDR3 covers 17 residues. Germline loops: CDR1 SGHRS, CDR2 YFSETQ. V lost 0 bases, J lost 5 bases, and 20 bases lay in between. This sample stems from a study of T cell responses to AZD1222 COVID-19 vaccine. Study results and caveats: The repertoires were collected only after the peak T cell response. Most donors were white British and more were female, and clonal diversity was possibly underestimated.

The assay was immunoSEQ multiplex PCR, and TCRdb's table has in-frame clones only and misses some. The data hold around 180,000 clones, with 94% observed a single time. This specimen was peripheral blood, taken 28 days after the second AZD1222 dose. The chain carries TRBV5-1 and TRBJ2-5, with D possibly called TRBD1 or TRBD2 (5 bases each). The clonotype was recovered from an adult who received the AZD1222 COVID-19 vaccine. CDR3 bases: TGCGCCAGCAGCTTGGCGGGGTGGGGGAACGCCAGGGAGACCCAGTACTTC. Amino acids: CASSLAGWGNARETQYF. Using reference TRBV5-1 and TRBJ2-5 for the parts outside the CDR3, the full variable domain is KAGVTQTPRYLIKTRGQQVTLSCSPISGHRSVSWYQQTPGQGLQFLFEYFSETQRNKGNFPGRFSGRQFSNSRSEMNVSTLELGDSALYLCASSLAGWGNARETQYFGPGTRLLVL.